This TCR beta chain was captured by sequencing in a study of low-dose radiotherapy and immunotherapy resistance in tumors. Many counts were recorded for this clonotype. Covering alpha and beta chains, TRAV- and TRBV-specific primers were used for the first-strand cDNA. The authors amplified TCRs for 20 PCR cycles with a constant-region primer and a V-primer adapter. MiXCR, run by TCRdb on the reads, gives a single entry per CDR3 protein. This sample has 60,000 or so distinct CDR3 sequences; about 30% occur once, and the top ten carry less than 8%. As for time point: before trial treatment. Germline loops: CDR1 DFQATT, CDR2 SNEGSKA (reference sequence). V shed 6 bases and J shed 6 bases, with 21 bases lying between them. This CDR3 comprises 14 residues.

This chain uses TRBV20-1 with TRBJ2-7; TRBD2 is a possible D gene (5 bases). Here the sequenced sample was PBMCs, taken before treatment. This clonotype was sampled from a male donor with rectosigmoid adenocarcinoma. CDR3 sequence (DNA): TGCAGTGCGAAAGAGTCGGGGAAGTCGTCCGAGCAGTACTTC. Its translation is CSAKESGKSSEQYF.